Presented here are 20 T cell receptor beta chains from one specimen sequenced in a study of response to subunit inactivated influenza vaccine. TCRdb re-called the RT-PCR reads with MiXCR, one entry per CDR3 protein. Altogether roughly 540,000 distinct CDR3 sequences are present, roughly 25% being singletons, with the ten largest covering 2.8%. The sample also formed part of further work on T cells expressing NK-cell markers. That publication notes: TCR beta cDNA was made by 5'RACE template switching with UMIs.

The specimen comprised CD4+ T cells sorted from PBMCs, sampled about 13 days after vaccination. The receptors shown here come from a man aged 50 to 60 who received an inactivated influenza vaccine.

The genes are TRBV9 and TRBJ2-5; D possibly corresponds to TRBD2 (6 bases). Per the germline V gene, CDR1 is SGDLS and CDR2 is YYNGEE. Deletions cut 2 bases from V and 5 bases from J, with 16 bases between. The CDR3 sequence is 15 residues long. The DNA for the CDR3 is TGTGCCAGCAGCGTCGGGTGGAGGGGACCCGAGACCCAGTACTTC. Translation: CASSVGWRGPETQYF.

The rearrangement uses TRBV5-4 and TRBJ2-2, with 7 positions matching TRBD1. CDR1 is SGHNT and CDR2 is YYREEE in the germline V gene (reference sequence). V shed 4 bases, J shed 6 bases, and the junction held 9 bases outside the gene matches. The CDR3 is 15 amino acids. The CDR3 DNA sequence: TGTGCCAGCAGCAGAAACTACCAGGGGGCCGGGGAGCTGTTTTTT. Amino acid sequence: CASSRNYQGAGELFF.

This rearrangement joins TRBV2 to TRBJ2-5, with D possibly matching TRBD2 (6 bases). The V end was cut by 7 bases, the J end by 5 bases, with 23 bases between. This CDR3 region has 16 residues. CDR1 is SNHLY, CDR2 FYNNEI, per germline. CDR3 region: CASTPTDAGGVETQYF. Here the CDR3 DNA reads TGTGCCAGCACCCCAACCGACGCCGGCGGGGTGGAGACCCAGTACTTC.

The chain has TRBV5-1 and TRBJ2-7, with 9 bases that match TRBD1. The V and J ends lost 4 bases and 2 bases, in that order; junction bases with no gene match: 10. CDR1 is SGHRS, CDR2 YFSETQ, per germline. The CDR3 is 16 residues long. The CDR3 sequence is CASSTGYRQGAYEQYF. The DNA of the CDR3 is TGCGCCAGCAGCACCGGATACCGACAGGGGGCCTACGAGCAGTACTTC. The full variable domain, in which reference TRBV5-1 and TRBJ2-7 provide the parts outside the CDR3, is KAGVTQTPRYLIKTRGQQVTLSCSPISGHRSVSWYQQTPGQGLQFLFEYFSETQRNKGNFPGRFSGRQFSNSRSEMNVSTLELGDSALYLCASSTGYRQGAYEQYFGPGTRLTVT.

J is TRBJ2-1 and V is TRBV11-3, with D unclear. The V gene lost 0 bases and the J gene lost 9 bases, with 9 bases spanning the gap. The CDR3 sequence is 13 residues long. Per germline, CDR1 SGHNT and CDR2 YENEEA. Written as DNA, the CDR3 is TGTGCCAGCAGCTTAGATCAGTTCGGTGAGCAGTTCTTC. The encoded protein is CASSLDQFGEQFF.

V and J are TRBV10-3 and TRBJ1-6, with D possibly matching TRBD1 (5 bases). Germline CDR1 ENHRY, CDR2 SYGVKD. Trimming stripped 10 bases from V and 5 bases from J, with 12 bases between. This CDR3 is 13 amino acids long. CDR3 region: CATKDSDNSPLHF. The CDR3 DNA sequence: TGTGCCACGAAAGACAGCGATAATTCACCCCTCCACTTT.

This clonotype has only a few counts. The chain uses TRBV12-3 or TRBV12-4 and TRBJ1-1, with TRBD1 as a possible D gene (5 bases). This CDR3 is built from 14 residues. Trimming shortened V by 6 bases and J by 5 bases, and 16 bases separated the two germline ends. CDR3 amino acids: CASSPVGGVTEAFF. CDR3 coding DNA: TGTGCCAGCAGCCCTGTGGGGGGAGTGACTGAAGCTTTCTTT.

This clonotype came up a few times. V gene TRBV7-2 combines with J gene TRBJ1-1; no clear D. Trimming pared 1 base from V and 4 bases from J, leaving 10 bases between. Germline CDR1 reads SGHTA; CDR2 reads FQGNSA. This CDR3 has 14 amino acids. This chain's CDR3 is CASSLERGSTEAFF. The CDR3, as DNA: TGTGCCAGCAGCTTAGAGAGAGGGAGCACTGAAGCTTTCTTT. Supplemented by reference TRBV7-2 and TRBJ1-1, the full variable domain reads GAGVSQSPSNKVTEKGKDVELRCDPISGHTALYWYRQSLGQGLEFLIYFQGNSAPDKSGLPSDRFSAERTGGSVSTLTIQRTQQEDSAVYLCASSLERGSTEAFFGQGTRLTVV.

The sample holds a few counts of this clonotype. The chain employs TRBV12-3 or TRBV12-4 and TRBJ2-1, with 10 bases that match TRBD2. The trim removed 10 bases at V and 6 bases at J, leaving 9 bases unmatched. The CDR3 contains 14 residues. The CDR3 coding sequence is TGTGCCACTCGCGGGGGACTAGCGTCCAATGAGCAGTTCTTC. Translation: CATRGGLASNEQFF.

The sample holds a few counts of this clonotype. The chain uses TRBV5-1 and TRBJ1-2; D might be TRBD1 (6 bases). Germline V gene data show CDR1 as SGHRS and CDR2 as YFSETQ. V was trimmed by 3 bases and J by 0 bases, leaving 12 bases between them. The CDR3 has 15 residues. The CDR3 spells CASSSGHLTNYGYTF. CDR3 nucleotides: TGCGCCAGCAGCTCGGGACACCTTACTAACTATGGCTACACCTTC.

The chain has TRBV20-1 and TRBJ2-7; 9 bases fit TRBD1. Looked up from germline, CDR1 is DFQATT and CDR2 is SNEGSKA (reference sequence). The ends lost 6 bases at V and 7 bases at J; junction bases unmatched: 13. CDR3 length: 14 residues. The CDR3 DNA reads as TGCAGTGCGGGACAGGGAATCCCCCACCGGGAGCAGTACTTC. Its translation: CSAGQGIPHREQYF.

The gene calls are TRBV12-3 or TRBV12-4 and TRBJ1-1; D call uncertain. Trimming removed 3 bases at V and 3 bases at J, with 8 bases between. There are 13 residues in the CDR3. CDR3 DNA sequence: TGTGCCAGCAGTTTTTTTGGGGACACTGAAGCTTTCTTT. It encodes CASSFFGDTEAFF.

In this sample, this clonotype turned up a few times. The chain recombines TRBV2 with TRBJ2-7, with D perhaps TRBD1 or TRBD2 (5 bases each). CDR1 is SNHLY, CDR2 FYNNEI, per germline. The CDR3 is 16 residues long. Trimming pared 6 bases from V and 2 bases from J, leaving 20 bases between. The CDR3 is CASRSAGTKGTYEQYF. CDR3 bases: TGTGCCAGCAGGTCTGCAGGGACCAAAGGCACCTACGAGCAGTACTTC.

This chain links TRBV30 with TRBJ2-7; D may be TRBD1 (5 bases). The CDR3 sequence is 17 residues long. V was pared by 1 base and J by 0 bases, with 19 bases between. Germline V gene data show CDR1 as GTSNPN and CDR2 as SVGIG (reference sequence). CDR3 protein: CAWSGYRSTSSSYEQYF. DNA of the CDR3: TGTGCCTGGAGTGGCTACAGGTCTACTTCCAGCTCCTACGAGCAGTACTTC.

This clonotype was picked up a small number of times. V usage is TRBV28 and J usage is TRBJ2-1, with D possibly being TRBD2 (5 bases). CDR1 is MDHEN and CDR2 is SYDVKM in the germline V gene. The CDR3 runs 15 residues. V gave up 5 bases and J gave up 5 bases, with 16 bases separating them. The CDR3 nucleotides are TGTGCCAGCAGTCCGGGCGGGCTATTTAACAATGAGCAGTTCTTC. It yields the protein CASSPGGLFNNEQFF.

The J gene is TRBJ1-1, the V gene TRBV20-1, with D unresolved. The CDR3 runs to 12 residues. CDR1 and CDR2 (germline): DFQATT, SNEGSKA (reference sequence). Trimming cost V 3 bases and J 1 base, with 6 bases left between them. CDR3 bases: TGCAGTGCTAGCATGGGGAACACTGAAGCTTTCTTT. Amino acid sequence: CSASMGNTEAFF.

In this sample, this clonotype turned up a few times. This rearrangement joins TRBV20-1 to TRBJ1-5; 7 positions agree with TRBD1. From germline, CDR1 is DFQATT and CDR2 SNEGSKA (reference sequence). J lost 6 bases, V lost 2 bases, and 10 bases had no gene match. This CDR3 has 15 amino acids. CDR3 coding DNA: TGCAGTGCTAGACTTCATACAGGGGTGGCTCAGCCCCAGCATTTT. Translation gives CSARLHTGVAQPQHF.

CDR3 sequence: CASSQGTGLYGYTF. For the CDR3, the DNA is TGTGCCAGCAGCCAGGGGACGGGCCTCTATGGCTACACCTTC. This chain uses TRBV6-2 or TRBV6-3 with TRBJ1-2; a possible D gene is TRBD1 (6 bases). The CDR3 runs 14 residues. V shed 6 bases and J shed 4 bases, with 15 bases lying between them. In germline, CDR1 is MNHEY, CDR2 SVGEGT.

This clonotype came up a few times. The chain has TRBV12-3 or TRBV12-4 and TRBJ2-7, with unresolved D. Trimming cost V 6 bases and J 3 bases, with 6 bases left between them. This CDR3 has 11 residues. CDR3 bases: TGTGCCAGCAGCCCTCACTACGAGCAGTACTTC. Its translation: CASSPHYEQYF.

The V and J genes are TRBV20-1 and TRBJ2-1; D perhaps matches TRBD1 (6 bases). From germline, CDR1 is DFQATT and CDR2 SNEGSKA (reference sequence). The ends were cut back, 4 bases at V and 8 bases at J, with 24 bases in the middle. The CDR3 is made up of 16 amino acids. CDR3 sequence (DNA): TGCAGTGCTAACAAGATCCAGGGGCACAGTACCGATGAGCAGTTCTTC. Amino acids: CSANKIQGHSTDEQFF.